What follows are 10 T cell receptor beta chains derived from one specimen sequenced in a study of blood T cell repertoires in COVID-19. Clones were read by immunoSEQ multiplex PCR, and TCRdb kept only the in-frame ones, dropping some. Of roughly 160,000 clones in the sample, about 74% were seen once. The sequenced material came from peripheral blood. These receptors were collected from a woman of 80 years or more with acute or convalescent COVID-19.

The chain carries TRBV10-2 and TRBJ2-3; TRBD2 aligns across 7 bases. This CDR3 region has 16 residues. Germline CDR1 WSHSY, CDR2 SAAADI. After removal of 10 bases from V and 1 base from J, the junction contained 14 bases not matched to a gene. CDR3 protein: CATRPSLAVGTDTQYF. DNA for the CDR3: TGCGCCACCCGTCCCTCCCTAGCGGTCGGCACAGATACGCAGTATTTT.

As for this clone: The same CDR3 can be traced to other DNA sequences in this sample. This chain joins TRBV28 and TRBJ2-3, with 7 bases that match TRBD1. The CDR3 totals 14 residues. The germline CDR1 and CDR2 sequences are MDHEN and SYDVKM. Unmatched junction bases numbered 0, after V lost 3 bases and J lost 0 bases. CDR3 residues: CASSLGQSTDTQYF. DNA of the CDR3: TGTGCCAGCAGTTTGGGACAGAGCACAGATACGCAGTATTTT.

J is TRBJ1-4 and V is TRBV28; 8 nucleotides match TRBD1. Germline CDR1 is MDHEN and CDR2 is SYDVKM. With 5 bases clipped from V and 6 bases from J, the junction kept 8 bases outside the gene matches. The length of the CDR3 is 15 residues. This CDR3 is CASSPGQAGDEKLFF. The DNA of the CDR3 is TGTGCCAGCAGTCCGGGACAGGCTGGGGATGAAAAACTGTTTTTT.

V usage is TRBV10-1 and J usage is TRBJ2-2; no clear D gene. Looked up from germline, CDR1 is WNHNN and CDR2 is SYGVQD (reference sequence). With 5 bases removed from V and 6 bases from J, the gap between germline ends came to 10 bases. This CDR3 region has 13 residues. The CDR3 is CASSPGLAGELFF. CDR3 sequence (DNA): TGCGCCAGCAGTCCGGGTTTGGCCGGGGAGCTGTTTTTT.

The genes are TRBV10-3 and TRBJ2-3; TRBD2 matches at 11 bases. The CDR3 sequence is 16 residues long. The germline V gene encodes CDR1 ENHRY and CDR2 SYGVKD. Unmatched junction bases numbered 6, after V lost 7 bases and J lost 0 bases. The CDR3 bases are TGTGCCATCACAAGGACTAGCGGGTCTAGCACAGATACGCAGTATTTT. Its translation is CAITRTSGSSTDTQYF.

V usage is TRBV10-3 and J usage is TRBJ1-6; perhaps TRBD1 as D (6 bases). The ends were cut back, 0 bases at V and 6 bases at J, with 9 bases in the middle. The CDR3 loop spans 15 amino acids. The germline V gene encodes CDR1 ENHRY and CDR2 SYGVKD. CDR3 coding DNA: TGTGCCATCAGTGAGTCAGGACAGTTTAATTCACCCCTCCACTTT. This gives the protein CAISESGQFNSPLHF.

This CDR3 is CASSFSGTGEAGELFF. The CDR3 DNA reads TGTGCCAGTAGTTTCTCCGGGACAGGGGAGGCCGGGGAGCTGTTTTTT. The chain has TRBV19 and TRBJ2-2, with TRBD1 matching 10 bases. Germline V gene data show CDR1 as LNHDA and CDR2 as SQIVND (reference sequence). The CDR3 runs 16 residues. V gave up 5 bases and J gave up 6 bases; unmatched junction bases: 9.

This clone has only a few counts. The chain recombines TRBV5-1 with TRBJ2-2; 8 nucleotides align to TRBD1. The CDR3 totals 17 residues. The V segment lost 1 base and the J segment 4 bases; nucleotides outside the gene matches: 9. The V gene's germline CDR1 is SGHRS and CDR2 YFSETQ. This chain's CDR3 is CASSLWGGQGGTGELFF. The CDR3 coding sequence is TGCGCCAGCAGCTTGTGGGGTGGACAGGGAGGCACCGGGGAGCTGTTTTTT. The full variable domain, with the rest looked up from reference TRBV5-1 and TRBJ2-2, is KAGVTQTPRYLIKTRGQQVTLSCSPISGHRSVSWYQQTPGQGLQFLFEYFSETQRNKGNFPGRFSGRQFSNSRSEMNVSTLELGDSALYLCASSLWGGQGGTGELFFGEGSRLTVL.

Here the CDR3 reads CASRLYGTGYTDTQYF. Here the CDR3 DNA reads TGTGCCAGCAGGCTATACGGGACAGGCTACACAGATACGCAGTATTTT. The chain links TRBV27 to TRBJ2-3; 8 bases are a match to TRBD1. V lost 6 bases and J lost 2; bases outside the gene matches: 10. Germline assignment: CDR1 MNHEY and CDR2 SMNVEV (reference sequence). The CDR3 contains 16 residues.

The chain joins TRBV7-2 to TRBJ2-7; 13 nucleotides align to TRBD2. Trimming at V came to 5 bases and at J to 3 bases, leaving 1 base not matched to a gene. Germline V gene sequence: CDR1 SGHTA, CDR2 FQGNSA. This CDR3 region has 14 residues. The DNA for the CDR3 is TGTGCCAGCAGCCGGACTAGCGGGGGCTACGAGCAGTACTTC. It specifies CASSRTSGGYEQYF.